This TCR beta chain was captured by sequencing in a study of blood T cell repertoires in COVID-19. Study context: Italy, Spain and the United States were the sources of the convalescent and acute COVID-19 samples.

Per the germline V gene, CDR1 is MNHEY and CDR2 is SVGAGI. V dropped 6 bases and J dropped 4; count of bases not matched to a gene: 9. This CDR3 has 15 residues. Per the authors' pipeline: Using reference gene primer amplification, nucleated cell counts were estimated. Clones were read by immunoSEQ multiplex PCR, and TCRdb kept only the in-frame ones, dropping some. The DNA gave D and trimming, while V, J and clone size come from that table. The sample consists of over 250,000 clones, roughly nine tenths of them appearing once. Sequencing was performed on peripheral blood. The receptor was isolated from a woman in her twenties or thirties with COVID-19, enrolled during active disease. J is TRBJ1-3 and V is TRBV6-5; TRBD1 matches at 7 bases. Here the CDR3 reads CASSTTTGWGNTIYF. CDR3 nucleotides: TGTGCCAGCAGCACTACGACAGGGTGGGGAAACACCATATATTTT.